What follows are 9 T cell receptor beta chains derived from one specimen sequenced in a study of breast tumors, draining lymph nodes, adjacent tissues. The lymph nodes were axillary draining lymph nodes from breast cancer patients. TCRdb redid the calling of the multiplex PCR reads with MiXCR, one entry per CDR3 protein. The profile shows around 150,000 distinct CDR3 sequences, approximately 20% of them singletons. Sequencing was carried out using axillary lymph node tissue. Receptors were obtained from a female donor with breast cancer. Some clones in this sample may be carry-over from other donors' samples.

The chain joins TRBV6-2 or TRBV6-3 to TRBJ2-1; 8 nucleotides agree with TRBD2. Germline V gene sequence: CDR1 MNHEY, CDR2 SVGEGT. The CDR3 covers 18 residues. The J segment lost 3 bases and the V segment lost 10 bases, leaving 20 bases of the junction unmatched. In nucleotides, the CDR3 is TGTGCCACCGGGGGAGGTTTTCTTGCGGGGGGTTACTACAATGAGCAGTTCTTC. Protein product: CATGGGFLAGGYYNEQFF.

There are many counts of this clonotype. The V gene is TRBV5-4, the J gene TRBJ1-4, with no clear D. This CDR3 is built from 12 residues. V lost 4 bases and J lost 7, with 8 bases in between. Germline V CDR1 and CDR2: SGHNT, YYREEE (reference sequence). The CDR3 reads CASSPRGEKLFF. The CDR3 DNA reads TGTGCCAGCAGCCCGCGGGGTGAAAAACTGTTTTTT.

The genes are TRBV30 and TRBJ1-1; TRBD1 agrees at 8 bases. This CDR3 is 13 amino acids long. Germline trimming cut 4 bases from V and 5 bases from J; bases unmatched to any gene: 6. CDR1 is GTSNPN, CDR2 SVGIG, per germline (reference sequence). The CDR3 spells CAWTQGDGTEAFF. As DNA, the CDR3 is TGTGCCTGGACACAGGGGGATGGAACTGAAGCTTTCTTT. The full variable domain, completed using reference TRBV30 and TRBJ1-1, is SQTIHQWPATLVQPVGSPLSLECTVEGTSNPNLYWYRQAAGRGLQLLFYSVGIGQISSEVPQNLSASRPQDRQFILSSKKLLLSDSGFYLCAWTQGDGTEAFFGQGTRLTVV.

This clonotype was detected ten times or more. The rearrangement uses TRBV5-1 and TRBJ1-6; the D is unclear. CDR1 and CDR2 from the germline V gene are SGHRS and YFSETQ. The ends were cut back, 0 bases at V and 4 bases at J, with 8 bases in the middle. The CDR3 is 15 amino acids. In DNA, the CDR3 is TGCGCCAGCAGCTTGGATATGGGTTATAATTCACCCCTCCACTTT. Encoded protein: CASSLDMGYNSPLHF.

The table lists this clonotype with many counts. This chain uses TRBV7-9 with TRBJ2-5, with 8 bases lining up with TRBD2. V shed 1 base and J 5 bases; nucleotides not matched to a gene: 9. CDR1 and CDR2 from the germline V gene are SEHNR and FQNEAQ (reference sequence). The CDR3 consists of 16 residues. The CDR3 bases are TGTGCCAGCAGCTTAGTTCGGGGACTAGGAGGGGAGACCCAGTACTTC. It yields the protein CASSLVRGLGGETQYF.

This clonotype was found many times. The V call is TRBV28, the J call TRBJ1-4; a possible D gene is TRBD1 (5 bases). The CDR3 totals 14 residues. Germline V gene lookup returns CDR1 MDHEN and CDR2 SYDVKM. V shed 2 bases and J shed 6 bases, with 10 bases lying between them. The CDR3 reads CASSLGASYEKLFF. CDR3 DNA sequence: TGTGCCAGCAGTTTAGGGGCGTCCTATGAAAAACTGTTTTTT. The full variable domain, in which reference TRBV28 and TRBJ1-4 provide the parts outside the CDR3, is DVKVTQSSRYLVKRTGEKVFLECVQDMDHENMFWYRQDPGLGLRLIYFSYDVKMKEKGDIPEGYSVSREKKERFSLILESASTNQTSMYLCASSLGASYEKLFFGSGTQLSVL.

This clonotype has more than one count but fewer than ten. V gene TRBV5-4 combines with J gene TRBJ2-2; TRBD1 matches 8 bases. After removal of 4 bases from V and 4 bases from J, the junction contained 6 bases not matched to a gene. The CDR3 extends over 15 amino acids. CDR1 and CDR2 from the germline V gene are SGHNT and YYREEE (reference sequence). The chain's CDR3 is CASSNRDRFTGELFF. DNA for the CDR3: TGTGCCAGCAGCAACCGGGACAGGTTCACCGGGGAGCTGTTTTTT. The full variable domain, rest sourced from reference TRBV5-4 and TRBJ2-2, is ETGVTQSPTHLIKTRGQQVTLRCSSQSGHNTVSWYQQALGQGPQFIFQYYREEENGRGNFPPRFSGLQFPNYSSELNVNALELDDSALYLCASSNRDRFTGELFFGEGSRLTVL.

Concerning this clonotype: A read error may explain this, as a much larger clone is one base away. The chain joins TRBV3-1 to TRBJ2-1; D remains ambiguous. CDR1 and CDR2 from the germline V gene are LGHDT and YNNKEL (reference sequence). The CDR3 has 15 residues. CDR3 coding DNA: TGTGCCAGCAGCCCAGATCGGGTTTCCCACAATGAGCAGCTCTTC. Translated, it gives CASSPDRVSHNEQLF.

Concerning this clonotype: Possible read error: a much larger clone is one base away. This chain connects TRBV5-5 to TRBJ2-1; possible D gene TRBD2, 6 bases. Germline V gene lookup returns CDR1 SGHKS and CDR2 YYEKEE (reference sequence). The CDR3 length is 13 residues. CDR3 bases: TGTGCCAGCAGCTTGAGGCCCGGGGGTGAGCGGTTCTTC. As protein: CASSLRPGGERFF.